The sequence of this TCR beta chain was determined in a study of T cells in Graves' hyperthyroidism and ophthalmopathy. The ends were cut back, 2 bases at V and 7 bases at J, with 6 bases in the middle. The length of the CDR3 is 12 residues. CDR1 MNHEY and CDR2 SVGEGT come from the germline V gene. This clonotype was observed at least ten times. Amplified TCR beta CDR3 regions came from RNA transcripts. Using the HTBI primer set, a first-round RT-PCR was run on the TCR CDR3. TCRdb reprocessed the multiplex PCR reads with MiXCR, giving one entry per CDR3 protein. The sample has about 520,000 distinct CDR3 sequences; roughly 24% are singletons.

Sequencing input: blood. This TCR was sampled from a young woman with Graves' ophthalmopathy. The J gene is TRBJ1-5, the V gene TRBV6-2 or TRBV6-3; D remains unclear. As DNA, the CDR3 is TGTGCCAGCAGTTACCCTAGGCAGCCCCAGCATTTT. It yields the protein CASSYPRQPQHF.